These 28 T cell receptor beta chains came from one sample sequenced in a study of memory CD8 T cells in hepatitis C reinfection. Method: immunoSEQ multiplex PCR; TCRdb's copy keeps in-frame clones and lacks some. This table holds around 45,000 clones, 89% found once. Specified time point: late/post reinfection, 12 to 24 weeks after detection. Sorted cells were sequenced directly ex vivo without any in vitro expansion. Sequenced input: naive CD8+ T cells sorted from blood. The receptor source for this set is a man younger than 35 with hepatitis C virus infection.

The DNA of the CDR3 is TGTGCCAGCAACCCTGCGGGGGAAAAAGAGACCCAGTACTTC. The encoded protein is CASNPAGEKETQYF. J is TRBJ2-5 and V is TRBV6-5; 7 bases agree with TRBD2. Germline CDR1 MNHEY, CDR2 SVGAGI. The V segment lost 7 bases and the J segment 3 bases; nucleotides outside the gene matches: 8. The CDR3 covers 14 residues.

The J gene is TRBJ2-1, the V gene TRBV11-3; tentative D call: TRBD2 (7 bases). Germline V gene lookup returns CDR1 SGHNT and CDR2 YENEEA. CDR3 length equals 13 residues. Deletions cut 5 bases from V and 10 bases from J, with 15 bases between. CDR3 loop: CASSQKGGKEQFF. CDR3 coding DNA: TGTGCCAGCAGCCAGAAGGGGGGGAAGGAGCAGTTCTTC. Full variable domain (rest looked up from reference TRBV11-3 and TRBJ2-1): EAGVVQSPRYKIIEKKQPVAFWCNPISGHNTLYWYLQNLGQGPELLIRYENEEAVDDSQLPKDRFSAERLKGVDSTLKIQPAELGDSAVYLCASSQKGGKEQFFGPGTRLTVL.

The rearrangement joins TRBV4-3 to TRBJ2-3, with D maybe TRBD2 (7 bases). The CDR3 runs 17 residues. Germline loops: CDR1 LGHNA, CDR2 YSLEER. With 0 bases removed from V and 2 bases from J, the gap between germline ends came to 15 bases. The CDR3 DNA is TGCGCCAGCAGCCAAGATCTCGCGGGGGCCCTCACAGATACGCAGTATTTT. Its protein is CASSQDLAGALTDTQYF.

V and J are TRBV11-2 and TRBJ2-7; perhaps TRBD2 as D (5 bases). The CDR3 runs 14 residues. Germline CDR1 and CDR2: SGHAT and FQNNGV. The CDR3 DNA is TGTGCCAGCAGCCTAGATGGCGGGTCCTACGAGCAGTACGTC. It specifies CASSLDGGSYEQYV.

The rearrangement links TRBV5-1 to TRBJ2-3, with 7 positions matching TRBD2. Germline V CDR1 and CDR2: SGHRS, YFSETQ. CDR3 length equals 17 residues. V trimming: 0 bases; J trimming: 2 bases; junction bases outside the gene matches: 9. CDR3 in DNA: TGCGCCAGCAGCTTGGTCAGTGCGGGAGACTACACAGATACGCAGTATTTT. It is translated as CASSLVSAGDYTDTQYF.

This sequence joins TRBV7-9 and TRBJ2-7; D unclear. This CDR3 contains 16 residues. CDR1 is SEHNR, CDR2 FQNEAQ, per germline (reference sequence). Deletions cut 4 bases from V and 2 bases from J, with 18 bases between. In nucleotides, the CDR3 is TGTGCCAGCAGCTCAACCTCAGACAAAGTCCCCTACGAGCAGTACTTC. Translated: CASSSTSDKVPYEQYF.

The rearrangement links TRBV7-9 to TRBJ2-1; D perhaps matches TRBD2 (6 bases). The CDR3 extends over 14 amino acids. CDR1 SEHNR and CDR2 FQNEAQ come from the germline V gene (reference sequence). Trimming took off 1 base at V and 8 bases at J, with 12 bases between the two ends. CDR3: CASSLGGGEDEQFF. Written as DNA, the CDR3 is TGTGCCAGCAGCTTAGGTGGCGGGGAGGATGAGCAGTTCTTC.

The chain recombines TRBV29-1 with TRBJ2-5; D might be TRBD1 (5 bases). Germline V gene lookup returns CDR1 SQVTM and CDR2 ANQGSEA. This CDR3 has 12 residues. Trimming removed 4 bases at V and 1 base at J, with 7 bases between. The CDR3 coding sequence is TGCAGCGTTGCTGGGGCCCAAGAGACCCAGTACTTC. This encodes CSVAGAQETQYF.

In regard to this clone: The junction departs from germline at one end; a sequencing error may be responsible. This chain connects TRBV6-4 to TRBJ2-1; 12 bases map to TRBD1. This CDR3 is 24 amino acids long. Per the germline V gene, CDR1 is MRHNA and CDR2 is SNTAGT. CDR3 sequence (DNA): TGTGCCAGCAGCGACTCAGGGACAGGGGGCCTAAGTAATAGGGTAATAGCGGGAGTTCATGAGCAGTTCTTC. This sequence encodes CASSDSGTGGLSNRVIAGVHEQFF.

The chain joins TRBV7-9 to TRBJ2-7, with TRBD2 matching 10 bases. CDR3 length equals 14 residues. The ends lost 3 bases at V and 5 bases at J; junction bases unmatched: 4. Per the germline V gene, CDR1 is SEHNR and CDR2 is FQNEAQ (reference sequence). CDR3 DNA: TGTGCCAGCAGCTTTAGCGGGGGGTACCACGAGCAGTACGTC. This codes for CASSFSGGYHEQYV.

The chain is built from TRBV11-2 and TRBJ1-6; 8 nucleotides line up with TRBD1. Germline lookup yields CDR1 SGHAT and CDR2 FQNNGV. V shed 5 bases, J shed 9 bases, and the junction held 6 bases outside the gene matches. The CDR3 length is 14 residues. CDR3 in amino acids: CASSPNRGVSPLHF. The CDR3 nucleotides are TGTGCCAGCAGCCCAAACAGGGGGGTTTCACCCCTCCACTTT.

The genes are TRBV2 and TRBJ2-3; the match to TRBD2 covers 12 bases. V gave up 2 bases and J gave up 10 bases; unmatched junction bases: 4. Per germline, CDR1 SNHLY and CDR2 FYNNEI. This CDR3 has 14 amino acids. CDR3 sequence reads: CASSEWTSGNSQYF. In DNA form, the CDR3 reads TGTGCCAGCAGTGAATGGACTAGCGGGAACTCGCAGTATTTT.

V is TRBV7-8 and J is TRBJ2-1, with 8 bases identical to TRBD1. Trimming cost V 3 bases and J 6 bases; bases outside gene matches: 4. Germline V CDR1 and CDR2: SGHVS, FQNEAQ. CDR3 length: 14 amino acids. The CDR3 sequence: CASSLDRVLNEQFF. DNA for the CDR3: TGTGCCAGCAGCTTGGACAGGGTTCTCAATGAGCAGTTCTTC.

The genes are TRBV7-9 and TRBJ2-1; TRBD1 is a possible D gene (6 bases). Trimming cost V 8 bases and J 4 bases, with 18 bases left between them. CDR1 and CDR2 (germline): SEHNR, FQNEAQ (reference sequence). This CDR3 region has 15 residues. The CDR3: CASANLGAGYNEQFF. CDR3 nucleotide sequence: TGTGCCAGCGCAAATCTGGGGGCAGGGTACAATGAGCAGTTCTTC.

The V gene is TRBV11-2, the J gene TRBJ2-3; maybe TRBD2 (7 bases). There are 15 residues in the CDR3. Trimming took off 1 base at V and 3 bases at J, with 11 bases between the two ends. Looked up from germline, CDR1 is SGHAT and CDR2 is FQNNGV. The CDR3 is CASSLGGRGTDTQYF. The CDR3 coding sequence is TGTGCCAGCAGCTTAGGTGGGAGGGGGACAGATACGCAGTATTTT.

The rearrangement uses TRBV19 and TRBJ1-5, with D uncertain. The CDR3 contains 15 residues. Per the germline V gene, CDR1 is LNHDA and CDR2 is SQIVND (reference sequence). Trimming took 3 bases from V and 0 from J, leaving 9 bases between them. The CDR3 loop is CASSIGRYSNQPQHF. As DNA, the CDR3 is TGTGCCAGTAGTATTGGGCGTTATAGCAATCAGCCCCAGCATTTT.

A single count supports this clone. The chain has TRBV27 and TRBJ2-7; the D gene is possibly TRBD2 (5 bases). The CDR3 is 13 amino acids. The V end lost 2 bases, the J end lost 6 bases, and 11 bases lay between the germline ends. Germline lookup yields CDR1 MNHEY and CDR2 SMNVEV (reference sequence). The CDR3 region is CASSLGSSAEQYF. CDR3 DNA sequence: TGTGCCAGCAGTTTAGGGAGTAGCGCCGAGCAGTACTTC.

The J gene is TRBJ2-1, the V gene TRBV11-2, with D hard to call. CDR3 length equals 12 residues. CDR1 and CDR2 (germline): SGHAT, FQNNGV. V gave up 4 bases and J gave up 14 bases, with 15 bases separating them. CDR3 amino acids: CASSWQNPEKFF. The CDR3 DNA is TGTGCCAGCAGCTGGCAAAACCCGGAGAAGTTCTTC.

Notes on this clone: In the same sample, other DNA sequences code for this CDR3. This chain links TRBV7-9 with TRBJ2-5, with 7 bases that match TRBD1. The CDR3 covers 14 residues. The J segment lost 4 bases and the V segment lost 1 base, leaving 3 bases of the junction unmatched. CDR1 is SEHNR and CDR2 is FQNEAQ in the germline V gene (reference sequence). The CDR3 bases are TGTGCCAGCAGCTTAGTAGGGGGCGGAGAGACCCAGTACTTC. It yields the protein CASSLVGGGETQYF.

The J gene is TRBJ2-2, the V gene TRBV9; no firm D call. The CDR3 runs to 13 residues. V was shortened by 4 bases and J by 6 bases, with 10 bases between the two germline ends. Germline CDR1 reads SGDLS; CDR2 reads YYNGEE. CDR3: CASSQTPAGELFF. The CDR3 region has the DNA TGTGCCAGCAGCCAAACTCCCGCCGGGGAGCTGTTTTTT.

V and J are TRBV28 and TRBJ2-7, with a weak D call TRBD1 (6 bases). V lost 5 bases, J lost 1 base, and 12 bases lay in between. Germline V lookup: CDR1 MDHEN, CDR2 SYDVKM. The CDR3 spans 14 residues. Here the CDR3 reads CASSPLDSSYEQYF. The CDR3 DNA follows: TGTGCCAGCAGTCCGCTGGACAGTTCCTACGAGCAGTACTTC. The variable domain in full, with the rest retrieved from reference TRBV28 and TRBJ2-7, is DVKVTQSSRYLVKRTGEKVFLECVQDMDHENMFWYRQDPGLGLRLIYFSYDVKMKEKGDIPEGYSVSREKKERFSLILESASTNQTSMYLCASSPLDSSYEQYFGPGTRLTVT.

The chain joins TRBV7-6 to TRBJ2-3; D possibly corresponds to TRBD2 (6 bases). Germline loops: CDR1 SGHVS, CDR2 FNYEAQ. Trimming left V 5 bases short and J 1 base short, with 7 bases between. The length of the CDR3 is 13 residues. The CDR3: CASSRRGTDTQYF. The CDR3 region has the DNA TGTGCCAGCAGCCGGAGGGGCACAGATACGCAGTATTTT.

V gene TRBV4-2 combines with J gene TRBJ2-2, with no clear D. Trimming removed 1 base from V and 8 bases from J, with 5 bases in between. Germline V gene sequence: CDR1 LGHNA, CDR2 YNFKEQ. This CDR3 comprises 12 residues. CDR3 DNA sequence: TGTGCCAGCAGCCAAGCTCTAGGGGAGCTGTTTTTT. This gives the protein CASSQALGELFF.

This clone was seen a single time. This chain joins TRBV9 and TRBJ2-1; 8 nucleotides line up with TRBD2. The germline V gene encodes CDR1 SGDLS and CDR2 YYNGEE. Trimming at V came to 4 bases and at J to 3 bases, leaving 9 bases not matched to a gene. CDR3 size: 16 residues. CDR3: CASSSSLAGRYNEQFF. The CDR3 nucleotides read TGTGCCAGCAGCTCCTCTCTAGCGGGCCGCTACAATGAGCAGTTCTTC.

The rearrangement uses TRBV5-1 and TRBJ2-3; 13 bases agree with TRBD2. The length of the CDR3 is 18 residues. The germline gives CDR1 SGHRS, CDR2 YFSETQ. The V segment lost 4 bases and the J segment 0 bases; nucleotides outside the gene matches: 8. This CDR3 reads CASSPGLAGPTSTDTQYF. As DNA, the CDR3 is TGCGCCAGCAGCCCGGGACTAGCGGGACCCACTAGCACAGATACGCAGTATTTT.

V gene TRBV15 combines with J gene TRBJ2-6, with D tentatively TRBD1 (5 bases). Germline V gene lookup returns CDR1 LNHNV and CDR2 YYDKDF (reference sequence). CDR3 length: 15 residues. V shed 11 bases and J shed 0 bases, with 14 bases lying between them. The CDR3 sequence: CALGPSSSGANVLTF. The CDR3 nucleotides are TGTGCCCTGGGGCCGAGCTCCTCTGGGGCCAACGTCCTGACTTTC.

The DNA for the CDR3 is TGTGCCAGTACCCCAACCGGGAACACTGAAGCTTTCTTT. The encoded protein is CASTPTGNTEAFF. The J gene is TRBJ1-1, the V gene TRBV19, with D unresolved. Trimming took off 7 bases at V and 1 base at J, with 10 bases between the two ends. The CDR3 extends over 13 amino acids. Germline V gene data show CDR1 as LNHDA and CDR2 as SQIVND (reference sequence).

The genes are TRBV10-1 and TRBJ2-7; tentatively, D is TRBD2 (5 bases). The V and J ends lost 0 bases and 2 bases respectively, with 11 bases between them. Germline-derived CDR1 and CDR2 are WNHNN and SYGVQD (reference sequence). The CDR3 is 15 amino acids. The CDR3 bases are TGCGCCAGCAGTGAGTCTCTGGAGGCGGCCTACGAGCAGTACTTC. It yields the protein CASSESLEAAYEQYF.